This entry lists 10 T cell receptor beta chains sequenced from one sample in a study of cytomegalovirus exposure and HLA in healthy donors. TCRdb keeps only in-frame clones here, not all; method: immunoSEQ multiplex PCR. Found here are a few hundred thousand clones, just over 85% of them singletons; the top ten hold around 1%. Sequencing was done on a sample of PBMCs. These TCRs come from a woman under 30 in good health and CMV-seronegative.

The chain joins TRBV4-3 to TRBJ1-2; D perhaps matches TRBD1 (6 bases). V shed 0 bases and J shed 6 bases, with 14 bases lying between them. Germline V gives CDR1 LGHNA, CDR2 YSLEER. The CDR3 extends over 15 amino acids. The CDR3 coding sequence is TGCGCCAGCAGCCAAGATTCGGGGGGGCGGAATGGCTACACCTTC. Translated, it gives CASSQDSGGRNGYTF.

This sequence joins TRBV29-1 and TRBJ2-7, with TRBD1 matching over 7 bases. V shed 6 bases and J 2 bases; nucleotides not matched to a gene: 7. The CDR3 contains 13 residues. CDR1 SQVTM and CDR2 ANQGSEA come from the germline V gene. In nucleotides, the CDR3 is TGCAGCGTCCACGGACAGGCCACCTACGAGCAGTACTTC. Translating it yields CSVHGQATYEQYF.

The chain employs TRBV4-1 and TRBJ2-1; D gene ambiguous. This CDR3 has 14 amino acids. The germline V gene has CDR1 MGHRA and CDR2 YSYEKL. V was shortened by 0 bases and J by 8 bases, with 11 bases between the two germline ends. The CDR3: CASSQDRSSDEQFF. CDR3 sequence (DNA): TGCGCCAGCAGCCAAGATCGGAGTTCGGATGAGCAGTTCTTC.

This clone was seen only a few times. The CDR3 DNA is TGCAGTGCTAGAAAGGGGTTCGAGCAGTACTTC. Amino acids: CSARKGFEQYF. The rearrangement uses TRBV20-1 and TRBJ2-7, with D perhaps TRBD1 (5 bases). The CDR3 runs to 11 residues. Germline assignment: CDR1 DFQATT and CDR2 SNEGSKA (reference sequence). V was pared by 2 bases and J by 6 bases, with 8 bases between.

This chain uses TRBV27 with TRBJ2-5; 12 nucleotides match TRBD2. Germline loops: CDR1 MNHEY, CDR2 SMNVEV (reference sequence). V dropped 6 bases and J dropped 0; count of bases not matched to a gene: 8. The CDR3 has 17 residues. CDR3 in DNA: TGTGCCAGCAGCCCACACGGGACTAGCGGGTACCAAGAGACCCAGTACTTC. It yields the protein CASSPHGTSGYQETQYF.

V usage is TRBV7-2 and J usage is TRBJ1-1; weak D call: TRBD1 (6 bases). V shed 5 bases and J shed 5 bases, with 15 bases lying between them. CDR1 is SGHTA, CDR2 FQGNSA, per germline. This CDR3 is 14 amino acids long. The CDR3 nucleotides read TGTGCCAGCAGCGGAGGACAGTCTATGACTGAAGCTTTCTTT. Translation gives CASSGGQSMTEAFF.

This clone was observed a single time. The J gene is TRBJ2-1, the V gene TRBV5-1; 8 nucleotides match TRBD2. This CDR3 contains 16 residues. Trimming cost V 4 bases and J 6 bases; bases outside gene matches: 12. Germline-derived CDR1 and CDR2 are SGHRS and YFSETQ. The CDR3 DNA follows: TGCGCCAGCAGCCCGCGAAACCCCGGGGGGGTCAATGAGCAGTTCTTC. This gives the protein CASSPRNPGGVNEQFF. The full variable domain, completed using reference TRBV5-1 and TRBJ2-1, is KAGVTQTPRYLIKTRGQQVTLSCSPISGHRSVSWYQQTPGQGLQFLFEYFSETQRNKGNFPGRFSGRQFSNSRSEMNVSTLELGDSALYLCASSPRNPGGVNEQFFGPGTRLTVL.

J is TRBJ2-1 and V is TRBV5-1, with 10 bases that match TRBD2. The germline CDR1 and CDR2 sequences are SGHRS and YFSETQ. The trim removed 8 bases at V and 3 bases at J, leaving 11 bases unmatched. The CDR3 contains 16 residues. The CDR3 DNA reads TGCGCCAGTGCCCCCACATGGACTAGCGGCTACAATGAGCAGTTCTTC. Protein product: CASAPTWTSGYNEQFF. The full variable domain, its missing parts supplied by reference TRBV5-1 and TRBJ2-1, is KAGVTQTPRYLIKTRGQQVTLSCSPISGHRSVSWYQQTPGQGLQFLFEYFSETQRNKGNFPGRFSGRQFSNSRSEMNVSTLELGDSALYLCASAPTWTSGYNEQFFGPGTRLTVL.

The V and J genes are TRBV10-1 and TRBJ1-2, with a tentative D call TRBD1 (5 bases). V was shortened by 6 bases and J by 0 bases, with 11 bases between the two germline ends. The CDR3 contains 14 residues. Germline-derived CDR1 and CDR2 are WNHNN and SYGVQD (reference sequence). CDR3 DNA sequence: TGCGCCAGCAGCCAAGGGGATACTAACTATGGCTACACCTTC. It translates to CASSQGDTNYGYTF.

The J gene is TRBJ2-7, the V gene TRBV5-1; 7 bases align to TRBD1. In germline, CDR1 is SGHRS, CDR2 YFSETQ. This CDR3 is built from 17 residues. With V trimmed by 0 bases and J by 7 bases, 16 bases remained unmatched. The CDR3 DNA reads as TGCGCCAGCAGCTTGGCCTTTGAGACAGGGCGTCCCGGAGAGCAGTACTTC. Translation gives CASSLAFETGRPGEQYF.